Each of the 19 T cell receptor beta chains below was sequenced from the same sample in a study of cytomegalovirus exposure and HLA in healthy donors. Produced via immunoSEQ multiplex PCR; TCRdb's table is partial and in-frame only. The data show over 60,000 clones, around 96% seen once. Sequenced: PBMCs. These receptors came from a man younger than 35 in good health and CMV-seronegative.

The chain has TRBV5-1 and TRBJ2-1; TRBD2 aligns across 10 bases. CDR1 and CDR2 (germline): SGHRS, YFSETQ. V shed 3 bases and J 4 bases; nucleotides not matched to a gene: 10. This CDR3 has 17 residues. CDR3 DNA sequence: TGCGCCAGCAGCTCCCTTGGAACTAGCGGGGTTTACAATGAGCAGTTCTTC. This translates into CASSSLGTSGVYNEQFF.

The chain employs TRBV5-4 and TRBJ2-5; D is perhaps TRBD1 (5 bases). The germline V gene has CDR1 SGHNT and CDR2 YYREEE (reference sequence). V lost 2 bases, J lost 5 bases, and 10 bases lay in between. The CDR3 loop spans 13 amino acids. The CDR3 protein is CASSFQGRETQYF. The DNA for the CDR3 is TGTGCCAGCAGCTTCCAGGGCAGGGAGACCCAGTACTTC.

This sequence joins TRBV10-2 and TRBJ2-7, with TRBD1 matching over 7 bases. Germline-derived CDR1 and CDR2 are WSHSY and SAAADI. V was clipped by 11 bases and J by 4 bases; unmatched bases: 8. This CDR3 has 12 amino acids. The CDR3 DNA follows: TGCGCCTCTCAGGGACAGTCTTACGAGCAGTACTTC. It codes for CASQGQSYEQYF.

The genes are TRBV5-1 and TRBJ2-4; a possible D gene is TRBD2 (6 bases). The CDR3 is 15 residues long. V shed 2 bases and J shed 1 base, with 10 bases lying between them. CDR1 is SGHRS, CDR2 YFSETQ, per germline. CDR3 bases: TGCGCCAGCAGCTTTGGGGGGACGGCCAAAAACATTCAGTACTTC. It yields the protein CASSFGGTAKNIQYF.

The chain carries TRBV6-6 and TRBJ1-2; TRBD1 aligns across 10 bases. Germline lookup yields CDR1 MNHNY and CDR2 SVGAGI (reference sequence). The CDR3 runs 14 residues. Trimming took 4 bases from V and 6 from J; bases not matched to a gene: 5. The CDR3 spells CASSSGTGDHGYTF. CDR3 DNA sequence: TGTGCCAGCAGTTCCGGGACAGGGGATCATGGCTACACCTTC.

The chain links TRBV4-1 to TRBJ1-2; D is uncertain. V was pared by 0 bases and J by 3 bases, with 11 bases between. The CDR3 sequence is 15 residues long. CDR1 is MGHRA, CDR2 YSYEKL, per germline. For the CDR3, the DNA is TGCGCCAGCAGCCAAGATGGCGGCGACTACTATGGCTACACCTTC. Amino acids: CASSQDGGDYYGYTF.

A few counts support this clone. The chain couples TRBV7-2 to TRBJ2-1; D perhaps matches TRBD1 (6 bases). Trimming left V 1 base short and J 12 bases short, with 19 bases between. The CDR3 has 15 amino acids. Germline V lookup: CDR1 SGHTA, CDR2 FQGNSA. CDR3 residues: CASSLDGTPLTWQFF. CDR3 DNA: TGTGCCAGCAGCTTAGACGGGACACCCCTGACATGGCAGTTCTTC.

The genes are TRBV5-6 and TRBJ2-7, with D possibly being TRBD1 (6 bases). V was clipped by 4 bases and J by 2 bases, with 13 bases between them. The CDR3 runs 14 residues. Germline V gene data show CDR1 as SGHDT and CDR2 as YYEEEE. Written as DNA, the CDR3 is TGTGCCAGCAGCCCAGGGGCAAGCACCTACGAGCAGTACTTC. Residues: CASSPGASTYEQYF.

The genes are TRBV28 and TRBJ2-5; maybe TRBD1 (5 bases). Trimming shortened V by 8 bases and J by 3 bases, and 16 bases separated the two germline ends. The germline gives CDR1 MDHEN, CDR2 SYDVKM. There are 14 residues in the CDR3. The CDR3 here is CASSTVLGEETQYF. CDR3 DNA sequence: TGTGCCAGCTCAACTGTGTTAGGGGAAGAGACCCAGTACTTC. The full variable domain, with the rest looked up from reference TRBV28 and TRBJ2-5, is DVKVTQSSRYLVKRTGEKVFLECVQDMDHENMFWYRQDPGLGLRLIYFSYDVKMKEKGDIPEGYSVSREKKERFSLILESASTNQTSMYLCASSTVLGEETQYFGPGTRLLVL.

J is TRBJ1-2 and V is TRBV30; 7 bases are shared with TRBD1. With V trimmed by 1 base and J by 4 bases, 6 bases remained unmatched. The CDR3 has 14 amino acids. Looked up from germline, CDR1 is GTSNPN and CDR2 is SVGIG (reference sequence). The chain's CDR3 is CAWSGDRTLYGYTF. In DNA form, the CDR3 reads TGTGCCTGGAGTGGGGACAGAACCCTCTATGGCTACACCTTC.

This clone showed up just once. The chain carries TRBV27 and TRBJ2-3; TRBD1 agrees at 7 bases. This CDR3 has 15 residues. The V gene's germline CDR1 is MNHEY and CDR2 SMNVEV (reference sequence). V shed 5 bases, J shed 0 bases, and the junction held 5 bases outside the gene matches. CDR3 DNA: TGTGCCAGCAGTCCTTGGGACAGTAGCACAGATACGCAGTATTTT. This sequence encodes CASSPWDSSTDTQYF.

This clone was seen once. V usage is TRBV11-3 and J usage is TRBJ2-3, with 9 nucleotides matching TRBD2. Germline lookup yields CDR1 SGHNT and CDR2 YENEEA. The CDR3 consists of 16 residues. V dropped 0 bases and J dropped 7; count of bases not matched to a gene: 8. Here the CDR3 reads CASSLEKAGGAYTQYF. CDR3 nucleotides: TGTGCCAGCAGCTTAGAGAAAGCGGGGGGCGCCTATACGCAGTATTTT.

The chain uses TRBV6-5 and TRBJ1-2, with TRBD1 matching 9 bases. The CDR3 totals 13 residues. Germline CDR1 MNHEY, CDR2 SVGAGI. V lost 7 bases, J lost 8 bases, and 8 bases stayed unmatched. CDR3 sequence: CASTTGGAWGYTF. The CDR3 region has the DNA TGTGCCAGCACCACAGGGGGCGCTTGGGGCTACACCTTC.

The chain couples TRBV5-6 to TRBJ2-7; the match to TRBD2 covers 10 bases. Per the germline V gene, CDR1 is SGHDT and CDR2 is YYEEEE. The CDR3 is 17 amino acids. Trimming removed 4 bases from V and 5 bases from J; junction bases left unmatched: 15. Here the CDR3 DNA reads TGTGCCAGCAGCGGGATCGGAGCAGCGGGGGGGCCCCACGAGCAGTACTTC. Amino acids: CASSGIGAAGGPHEQYF.

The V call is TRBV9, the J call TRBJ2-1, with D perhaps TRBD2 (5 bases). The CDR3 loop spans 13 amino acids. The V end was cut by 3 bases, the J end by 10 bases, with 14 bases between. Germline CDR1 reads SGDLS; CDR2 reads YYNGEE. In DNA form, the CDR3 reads TGTGCCAGCAGCGCCACTGGCGCGGGCGAGCAGTTCTTC. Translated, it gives CASSATGAGEQFF.

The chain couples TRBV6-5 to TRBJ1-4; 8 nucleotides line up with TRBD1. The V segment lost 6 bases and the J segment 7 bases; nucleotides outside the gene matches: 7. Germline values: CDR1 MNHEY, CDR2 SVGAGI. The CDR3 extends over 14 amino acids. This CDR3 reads CASSLTGGGEKLFF. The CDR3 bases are TGTGCCAGCAGCCTCACAGGGGGGGGTGAAAAACTGTTTTTT.

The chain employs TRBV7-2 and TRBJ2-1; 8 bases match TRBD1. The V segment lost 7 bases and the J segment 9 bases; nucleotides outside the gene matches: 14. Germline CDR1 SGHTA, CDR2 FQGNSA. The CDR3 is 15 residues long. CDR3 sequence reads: CASKTDRDAPFEQFF. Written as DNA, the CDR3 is TGTGCCAGCAAGACGGACAGGGATGCGCCCTTTGAGCAGTTCTTC.

This CDR3 is CASTPGRGSYNEQFF. The DNA of the CDR3 is TGTGCCAGCACCCCTGGGCGGGGATCATACAATGAGCAGTTCTTC. J is TRBJ2-1 and V is TRBV27, with D perhaps TRBD2 (6 bases). Trimming took 7 bases from V and 4 from J, leaving 17 bases between them. Germline V CDR1 and CDR2: MNHEY, SMNVEV (reference sequence). The CDR3 extends over 15 amino acids.

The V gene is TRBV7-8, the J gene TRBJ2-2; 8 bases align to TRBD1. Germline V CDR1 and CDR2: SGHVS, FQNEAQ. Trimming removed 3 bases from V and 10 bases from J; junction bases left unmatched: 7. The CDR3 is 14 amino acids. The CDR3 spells CASSFWTGQAELFF. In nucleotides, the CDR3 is TGTGCCAGCAGCTTCTGGACAGGGCAAGCGGAGCTGTTTTTT. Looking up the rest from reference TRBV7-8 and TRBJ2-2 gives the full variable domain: GAGVSQSPRYKVAKRGQDVALRCDPISGHVSLFWYQQALGQGPEFLTYFQNEAQLDKSGLPSDRFFAERPEGSVSTLKIQRTQQEDSAVYLCASSFWTGQAELFFGEGSRLTVL.